Given below is one T cell receptor beta chain in context. At one boundary the junction diverges from the germline segment, which might be a read error. Unsorted bulk tissue (about 20-32 mg) underwent RNA and DNA co-extraction. TCR beta cDNA was prepared out of roughly 500 ng total RNA by means of a constant-region primer. Investigators got TCR beta libraries out of three nested multiplex PCR rounds, done with slightly modified ARM-PCR. TCRdb re-called the multiplex PCR reads through MiXCR, storing one row per CDR3 protein. The data hold more than 70,000 distinct CDR3 sequences, with 60% to 75% observed a single time. The sample belongs to a study of tumor-infiltrating lymphocytes in primary liver carcinoma. Overall study: Lesions, classed as T1-T3 N0M0, spanned roughly 4.2 to 10 cm across.

The TCR comes from a man between 35 and 55 years old with primary liver carcinoma and hepatitis B virus infection. The source material was liver tumor tissue from sampling region 1. This sample's subset: tumor region T1, superior pole.

CDR3 sequence reads: CASSQGQGMELFF. DNA for the CDR3: TGCGCCAGTAGCCAAGGGCAGGGTATGGAACTGTTTTTT. The chain links TRBV4-1 to TRBJ1-4; D may be TRBD1 (5 bases). Per the germline V gene, CDR1 is MGHRA and CDR2 is YSYEKL. The CDR3 spans 13 residues.